The rows below give T cell receptor beta chains drawn from one sample of a study of identical twins. TCRdb used MiXCR to reprocess the 5' RACE reads, holding one entry per CDR3 protein. The data contain 1.5 million to 2 million distinct CDR3 sequences, about 31% of them singletons. The sequenced sample consisted of cord blood. These receptor sequences come from a newborn girl in good health. CDR3s include the opening cysteine and the closing phenylalanine or tryptophan. Fields, in order: J gene, V gene, clone size, D gene, CDR3 DNA, CDR3 protein. A D gene is named only where the DNA matches it firmly. Only some rows state a clone size, as once, few, many or a class for expanded clones.

TRBJ2-1	TRBV10-3	few	TRBD2	TGTGCCATCAGTGTTCCCGTAACTAGCGGGCTCTACAATGAGCAGTTCTTC	CAISVPVTSGLYNEQFF
TRBJ2-1	TRBV29-1	.	TRBD2	TGCAGCGCTTGGCCCCAGCGGGGGGGATACAATGAGCAGTTCTTC	CSAWPQRGGYNEQFF
TRBJ2-3	TRBV6-5	.	.	TGTGCCAGCAGTTACGGTTCCCGCAGGATTTCTAGCACAGATACGCAGTATTTT	CASSYGSRRISSTDTQYF
TRBJ1-2	TRBV6-6	few	.	TGTGCCAGCGTCTCTCGGACCGATAACTATGGCTACACCTTC	CASVSRTDNYGYTF
TRBJ2-5	TRBV4-2	many	TRBD1	TGTGCCAGCAGCCAAGATGACAGGGGGTACCAAGAGACCCAGTACTTC	CASSQDDRGYQETQYF
TRBJ2-7	TRBV27	.	.	TGTGCCTGCAGTTTCACCGGGCCCTCTGACGAGCAGTACTTC	CACSFTGPSDEQYF
TRBJ2-7	TRBV14	.	.	TGTGCCAGCAGTGGGGCTTCCACCTACGAGCAGTACTTC	CASSGASTYEQYF
TRBJ2-4	TRBV7-2	few	.	TGTGCCAGCAGCCAGACGTCGGGACTAGCCAAAAACATTCAGTACTTC	CASSQTSGLAKNIQYF
TRBJ1-2	TRBV27	few	TRBD1	TGTGCCAGCAGGAGGGACAGTTTCTATGGCTACACCTTC	CASRRDSFYGYTF
TRBJ1-1	TRBV12-3/TRBV12-4	few	.	TGTGCCAGCAGTCCCAGACATCTTGCTGAAGCTTTCTTT	CASSPRHLAEAFF
TRBJ2-5	TRBV28	once	TRBD1	TGTGCCAGCAGCCCATCCCCGGGACAGGGCTCGTCCCAAGAGACCCAGTACTTC	CASSPSPGQGSSQETQYF
TRBJ1-2	TRBV24-1	.	.	TGTGCCACCAGTGATGAGACCTATGGCTACACCTTC	CATSDETYGYTF
TRBJ2-1	TRBV21-1	few	.	TGTGCCAGCAGCAAAGACGGGCAAGACGCAGACAATGAGCAGTTCTTC	CASSKDGQDADNEQFF
TRBJ1-1	TRBV3-1	.	.	TGTGCCAGCAGCCGCGAGACAGCGAACACTGAAGCTTTCTTT	CASSRETANTEAFF
TRBJ2-3	TRBV10-3	.	TRBD1	TGTGCCATCAGTGAGTTGGCAGGGGGCGCAGATACGCAGTATTTT	CAISELAGGADTQYF
TRBJ2-3	TRBV28	.	.	TGTGCCAGCAGTTCCCCTGTCCGGGCGGGCACAGATACGCAGTATTTT	CASSSPVRAGTDTQYF
TRBJ2-1	TRBV29-1	many	.	TGCAGCGTTAGAGGGCTAGCCCTAGCCGAGCAGTTCTTC	CSVRGLALAEQFF
TRBJ1-2	TRBV4-1	.	.	TGCGCCAGCAGCCGCGGACCGACATTCTATGGCTACACCTTC	CASSRGPTFYGYTF
TRBJ1-4	TRBV7-8	.	.	TGTGCCAGCAGCTTAGTGTGGGGGAATAATGAAAAACTGTTTTTT	CASSLVWGNNEKLFF
TRBJ2-7	TRBV2	.	.	TGTGCCAGCAGTGAATTCTTACCCGAGCAGTACTTC	CASSEFLPEQYF
TRBJ2-6	TRBV12-3/TRBV12-4	few	.	TGTGCCAGCAGTGCCACTAGGGCCAACGTCCTGACTTTC	CASSATRANVLTF
TRBJ2-3	TRBV7-2	.	.	TGTGCCAGCAGCTCCTTGGGGGTCGGCACAGATACGCAGTATTTT	CASSSLGVGTDTQYF
TRBJ2-7	TRBV6-1	many	TRBD2	TGTGCCAGCAGTGAACTAGCGGGAGCCTACGAGCAGTACTTC	CASSELAGAYEQYF
TRBJ2-5	TRBV7-9	once	.	TGTGCCAGCAGGGGGGACCCCACGGGAGAGACCCAGTACTTC	CASRGDPTGETQYF
TRBJ2-1	TRBV9	.	TRBD2	TGTGCCAGCAGCGTAGCCCCCGGGACTAGCGGATACAATGAGCAGTTCTTC	CASSVAPGTSGYNEQFF
TRBJ2-5	TRBV4-2	.	.	TGTGCCAGCAGCCAAGATGTTGACTACGTGTCAGATGAGCAGTACTTC	CASSQDVDYVSDEQYF
TRBJ2-1	TRBV7-9	.	TRBD2	TGTGCCAGCAGCCAACTAGCGGGAGTCACTGAGCAGTTCTTC	CASSQLAGVTEQFF
TRBJ2-2	TRBV5-1	.	.	TGCGCCAGCAGCTATGAGTCGGGACCCTGGATCACCGGGGAGCTGTTTTTT	CASSYESGPWITGELFF
TRBJ2-7	TRBV20-1	.	TRBD2	TGCAGTGCCTATACTAGCGGGCTCACCTACGAGCAGTACTTC	CSAYTSGLTYEQYF
TRBJ2-5	TRBV4-1	.	TRBD1	TGCGCCAGCAGCCAAGATCCGACAGGGGGCGAGACCCAGTACTTC	CASSQDPTGGETQYF
TRBJ1-2	TRBV30	.	.	TGTGCCTCAACCCCGGGGGAAAACTATGGCTACACCTTC	CASTPGENYGYTF
TRBJ2-7	TRBV7-2	once	.	TGTGCCAGCAGCTTAGATCGACTCCCATCCTACGAGCAGTACTTC	CASSLDRLPSYEQYF
TRBJ2-1	TRBV12-3/TRBV12-4	.	.	TGTGCCAGCGGGGATAGGGGTGAGCAGTTCTTC	CASGDRGEQFF
TRBJ2-3	TRBV20-1	few	.	TGCAGTGCTAGGACCCCAATTACCGTTCCGCAGTATTTT	CSARTPITVPQYF
TRBJ2-1	TRBV11-3	.	TRBD2	TGTGCCAGCAGCTTAGATAGTCTAGCGGGGATGAATGAGCAGTTCTTC	CASSLDSLAGMNEQFF
TRBJ1-2	TRBV7-9	.	.	TGTGCCAGCAGCTTAGCCTCTACCGGGCGTTCCTATGGCTACACCTTC	CASSLASTGRSYGYTF
TRBJ1-1	TRBV12-3/TRBV12-4	.	.	TGTGCCAGCAGTGCTGGGACCGCTGAAGCTTTCTTT	CASSAGTAEAFF
TRBJ2-4	TRBV10-3	many	TRBD1	TGTGCCATCAGTGCGGGACAGGGGAAAAACATTCAGTACTTC	CAISAGQGKNIQYF
TRBJ2-2	TRBV27	.	.	TGTGCCAGCAGTTTATTACCTAGCCGGAACACCGGGGAGCTGTTTTTT	CASSLLPSRNTGELFF
TRBJ1-2	TRBV30	few	.	TGTGCTAGCCCGGGAGGGTCCAACTATGGCTACACCTTC	CASPGGSNYGYTF
TRBJ1-5	TRBV19	few	.	TGTGCCAGTAGTATTCCTAATCAGCCCCAGCATTTT	CASSIPNQPQHF
TRBJ1-1	TRBV27	.	TRBD1	TGTGCCAGCAGTTTTTTGACAGGGCAAAACACTGAAGCTTTCTTT	CASSFLTGQNTEAFF
TRBJ1-4	TRBV10-3	.	.	TGTGCCATCAGTGAGTCGAAGCAGGGTAATGAAAAACTGTTTTTT	CAISESKQGNEKLFF
TRBJ2-7	TRBV12-3/TRBV12-4	few	TRBD2	TGTGCCAGCAGAGTAGCGGGGGGGCCCCCCGAGCAGTACTTC	CASRVAGGPPEQYF
TRBJ1-3	TRBV29-1	few	TRBD1	TGCAGCGTTACTGACAGGGGGATAAACACCATATATTTT	CSVTDRGINTIYF
TRBJ2-7	TRBV6-1	.	TRBD1	TGTGCCAGCAAGTCGGGGCAGGGGGCATACGAGCAGTACTTC	CASKSGQGAYEQYF
TRBJ1-4	TRBV12-3/TRBV12-4	few	TRBD1	TGTGCCAGCAGCCGAAGGACAGGGACGGGTGAAAAACTGTTTTTT	CASSRRTGTGEKLFF
TRBJ2-7	TRBV10-3	.	TRBD1	TGTGCCATGGAGGACAGGGTCCCTTATGGTGCCTACGAGCAGTACTTC	CAMEDRVPYGAYEQYF
TRBJ2-2	TRBV20-1	.	.	TGCAGTGCTAGATACGGGAACACCGGGGAGCTGTTTTTT	CSARYGNTGELFF
TRBJ2-4	TRBV20-1	few	.	TGCAGTGCTAAAGGGCCGAAAAACATTCAGTACTTC	CSAKGPKNIQYF